The subject of this entry is one T cell receptor (beta chain). This clone was observed once. This receptor's antigen is unknown. Base qualities are not at hand, and no much larger clone is one base apart. The cohort comprised some 730 healthy bone marrow donors. At the time of sampling, every cohort member was nominally healthy, though immune exposures that went unrecorded were likely present. The donor tested CMV seronegative and was one of the 352 seronegative cohort members. Every donor gave a peripheral blood sample, and the peripheral blood mononuclear cells from that sample were used for TCR beta sequencing. The Qiagen DNeasy Blood Extraction Kit was used to extract genomic DNA from the blood cell samples. These data originate in a study of cytomegalovirus exposure and HLA in healthy donors (dated by TCRdb to 2015 to 2018). At the level of the whole study: An earlier analysis of roughly 500 of the donors reported about 300 Gb of sequence data and approximately 120 million unique TCR beta sequences obtained from about 200 million T cells. Roughly 300 gigabases of sequencing data and around 85 million unique TCR sequences made up an early release that covered under 750 HLA-typed donors. Of the approximately 400 genotyped donors, 65% to 90% were placed in the genetic ancestry cluster associated with self-reported Caucasian donors. The study was designed to test whether signatures of past pathogen exposure could be identified by cataloging public T cell receptors. The T cell repertoires of several hundred subjects were profiled by immunosequencing and related to cytomegalovirus serostatus. Besides the first cohort of hundreds of subjects, a separate validation cohort made up of 120 different subjects was used. To predict cytomegalovirus infection status, the study brought together high-throughput TCR immunosequencing, statistical association of individual TCRs with disease status, and machine learning. A later analysis re-analyzed previously published TCR beta repertoires from hundreds of donors and added high-resolution HLA genotyping to study TCR occurrence patterns. The later analysis used no new phenotypic data to find candidate immune exposures, relying instead on TCR beta sequences and their occurrence across donors. In an earlier analysis of more than 550 of the donors, high-throughput TCR beta sequencing was used to judge whether each TCR beta V gene segment behaved as functional or pseudogenic. Alongside the repertoire data, information on donor age, sex, ethnicity and CMV serostatus was compiled. In a later genetic analysis, genome-wide SNP genotypes for about 55% of the roughly 670 donors were used, and that subset was treated as a discovery cohort. All discovery cohort repertoires had been generated on a single sequencing platform. HLA typing included class I and class II loci at four-digit resolution. The number of typed donors differed by locus: roughly 620-640 for A, B, C, DRB1 and DQB1; approximately 520 for DQA1; 606 for DPA1; and 400 to 480 for DPB1. Several DR-DQ haplotypes were handled as single units for association and clustering, since linkage in the cohort was strong. Among roughly 400 genotyped donors of the cohort, an average of around 250,000 unique TCR beta nucleotide sequences was sequenced per donor, of which about 18% were non-productive. The research as a whole found: A later analysis found that HLA-associated TCR beta chains were more clonally expanded and had lower generation probabilities than equally common non-associated chains. A later analysis reported that several top co-occurrence clusters appeared linked to parvovirus B19, influenza, CMV and Epstein-Barr virus. Correlated functional status among segregating V segments might be attributable to linkage disequilibrium, but an unknown experimental factor could not be ruled out. A later analysis found that most CMV-associated TCR beta chains appeared HLA-restricted, with HLA associations seemingly driven largely by CMV exposure. Cytomegalovirus status was reported to be diagnosed by the classifier with high specificity and sensitivity in both the original and validation cohorts. Only TCR beta chains were sequenced in this cohort, and the absence of alpha or paired-chain data limited detectable features. In an earlier analysis of fewer than 750 of the donors, most TCR beta V segments were observed in productive rearrangements about 90% or about 30% of the time, broadly matching IMGT annotations. CMV serostatus was the only immune exposure information available for the cohort. Because counts were too low, approximately 18 rarely observed V segments, including chromosome 9 orphons, were excluded from the earlier analysis of fewer than 650 of the donors. The study gave a list of over 150 TCR beta chains associated with cytomegalovirus. Three of the identified cytomegalovirus-associated TCR beta chains were confirmed in vitro to be specific for cytomegalovirus antigens. Roughly uniform sequencing depth across donors was assumed in presence/absence analyses, although this assumption may not hold. According to a later genetic analysis, donors in an Asian-associated ancestry cluster had fewer N-insertions in productive TCRs than the approximately 610-donor mean. Some IMGT-functional V segments, including TRBV6-2 and TRBV6-3, could not be told apart with the 87-base-pair reads, so those segments were excluded. Across donors, most TCR sequences were observed very rarely, whereas some public TCRs were present in many individuals. Because HLA typing was unavailable for some donors at each locus, only the typed subset was used in association tests. When HLA alleles, especially DR and DQ, strongly co-occurred, attributing TCR associations to individual alleles was difficult. According to the authors, the approach could potentially be generalized to other disease states and immunological phenotypes. In a later analysis, about 17,000 TCR beta sequences were associated with specific HLA alleles at a false discovery rate of 0.05. According to a later analysis, TCR association rates differed among HLA loci, with DRB1 alleles showing the most associated TCRs and HLA-C alleles showing the fewest. A later genetic analysis associated a missense DCLRE1C variant with V-gene and J-gene trimming of TCR beta chains, and an independent cohort replicated the association. A further reported finding was that TCR beta sequences accurately predicted the HLA-A and HLA-B alleles for most subjects in the first cohort. A cluster of highly shared sequence variants was judged likely to represent a technical artifact of the sequencing pipeline.

Libraries were built with the immunoSEQ multiplex PCR assay. For the multiplex PCR, a mixture combining 60 forward primers for TCR Vbeta segments and 13 reverse primers for TCR Jbeta segments was used. Amplification of the CDR3 region of rearranged TCR beta genes was performed with a multiplex PCR assay on genomic DNA. On the Illumina HiSeq System, the amplified TCR beta libraries were sequenced as 87-base-pair reads. Concerning the study's data processing: In a later analysis, 70 million to 95 million unique TCR beta chains were counted across the roughly 700 repertoires, and roughly 10 million of these chains were shared by at least two donors. Raw reads were error-corrected and collapsed into unique sequences by a nearest-neighbor algorithm in which closely related sequences were merged to remove PCR and sequencing errors. To assign V, D and J gene segments, CDR3 sequences were aligned to IMGT reference sequences. Each retained sequence needed at least a six-nucleotide match to both a V gene segment and a J gene segment. Rearrangements were classified as productive when the CDR3 lacked stop codons and remained in frame with V and J, and all other rearrangements were classified as non-productive. Following IMGT convention, CDR3 was defined as the stretch from the second conserved V-encoded cysteine up to the conserved J-encoded phenylalanine. Sequences without an unambiguous match to a single V gene segment were excluded from the earlier analysis of about 640 of the donors. In an earlier analysis of 587 of the donors, V segments were called functional above 56.7% productive rearrangements and were called segregating when the between-donor standard deviation exceeded 5%. To diagnose cytomegalovirus status from the catalog of TCR beta chain sequences, a statistical classification framework was built. In a later analysis, TCR nucleotide sequences were compared against IMGT/GENE-DB human TR gene sequences so that V and J genes could be assigned. The TCRdist pipeline was used in a later analysis to assign CDR3 sequences and most-parsimonious VDJ recombination scenarios. In a later analysis, each TCR beta chain was defined by its CDR3 amino acid sequence together with its V-gene family, and reads without a unique V-gene family were excluded. In a later analysis, fewer than 600 highly shared, low-generation-probability nucleotide sequences were removed to address suspected cross-contamination and a sequencing artifact. In a later analysis, a clonal expansion index was calculated for each public chain from normalized within-repertoire ranks of inferred template counts. In a later analysis, generation probabilities were computed using a VDJ recombination model fitted to out-of-frame rearrangements, and the results were checked against IGoR. In a later analysis, hypergeometric tests were used to score TCR-TCR, TCR-HLA and TCR-CMV co-occurrence, with a repertoire-size bias correction applied to TCR pairs. A later analysis estimated false discovery rates by permuting HLA or CMV assignments 20 times. In a later analysis, co-occurring TCRs were grouped with DBSCAN, and TCRdist sequence similarity was added when clustering was performed within HLA-allele-positive subsets. For co-occurrence clustering, repertoires with fewer than 30,000 or more than 120,000 public chains were excluded, along with about five repertoires with anomalous nucleotide sharing. TCRdb re-hosts the immuneACCESS table, in-frame sequences only. Its copies lack some clones; in the studies checked, an unresolved V gene accounts for under half of them, and the cause for the rest is not known. The D gene and trimming were derived from the DNA, and the V and J assignments and clone size from that table. Within this sample are some 150,000 clones, with approximately 79% of them counted one time only. About 1.8% of the sample is in the top ten clones.

Spanning cysteine to phenylalanine, the CDR3 consists of 12 amino acids. Of all the DNA, just the CDR3 is kept, 36 bases in frame from base 1. Relative to germline, V is 7 bases shorter and J is 4 bases shorter, with 10 bases between their ends. From a lookup of the germline V gene (reference sequence), CDR1 and CDR2 are LNHDA and SQIVND. What was sequenced was PBMCs. This receptor was taken from a woman aged 30 to 39 in good health and CMV-seronegative. The rearranged segments are TRBV19 and TRBJ1-1, with no confidently assigned D gene. CDR3 protein: CASIRAGTEAFF. The DNA is TGTGCCAGTATTAGAGCGGGCACTGAAGCTTTCTTT.